This T cell receptor (beta chain) was recorded in a study of T cells after yellow fever vaccination. Whole-study results and caveats: The secondary response was weaker but peaked faster, day 5 versus 15.

As regards this clonotype: As yet, its antigen is unknown.

Germline V gives CDR1 MNHEY, CDR2 SVGAGI. The CDR3 extends over 11 amino acids. The V end was cut by 4 bases, the J end by 7 bases, with 7 bases between. Making TCR cDNA involved 5'RACE template switching, which added UMIs and a universal primer site. TCRdb reprocessed the 5' RACE reads with MiXCR, giving one entry per CDR3 protein. The sample includes fewer than 350,000 distinct CDR3 sequences, approximately 4.3% of them seen just once. J is TRBJ1-1 and V is TRBV6-5, with unresolved D. This sequence originates from a man younger than 35 who received the YFV17D yellow fever vaccine. Sample: PBMCs, taken 15 days after the yellow fever booster vaccination. The CDR3 sequence: CASSFMNEAFF. The CDR3 bases are TGTGCCAGCAGTTTTATGAATGAAGCTTTCTTT.